These T cell receptor beta chains were read from a single sample in a study of identical twins. TCRdb processed the 5' RACE reads anew with MiXCR; each CDR3 protein has one entry. The sample has under 450,000 distinct CDR3 sequences; less than 20% are singletons. The sequencing sample was made of naive T cells sorted from blood. These receptors were taken from a man aged 50-59 years in good health. Each CDR3 is given with its conserved first and last residue. The D gene is left open where the match is weak. Clone size is stated in some rows and not others, as once, few, many or a class when expanded.

abundance,j_gene,v_gene,d_gene,CDR3nt,CDR3aa
many,TRBJ2-7,TRBV6-2/TRBV6-3,TRBD1,TGTGCCAGCAGCAACAGGGGGCCGGACGAGCAGTACTTC,CASSNRGPDEQYF
-,TRBJ1-3,TRBV7-2,-,TGTGCCAGCAGCTTAGGTGTCAGGCGCTCTGGAAACACCATATATTTT,CASSLGVRRSGNTIYF
few,TRBJ2-7,TRBV29-1,-,TGCAGCGGGGTGGGACGTACCTACGAGCAGTACTTC,CSGVGRTYEQYF
-,TRBJ1-6,TRBV4-3,-,TGCGCCAGCAGCCAAGACGGGTCTAGGTCACCCCTCCACTTT,CASSQDGSRSPLHF
-,TRBJ2-7,TRBV4-3,TRBD1,TGCGCCAGCAGCCTCCATAACAGGGGCTCCTACGAGCAGTACTTC,CASSLHNRGSYEQYF
-,TRBJ1-6,TRBV20-1,-,TGCAGTGCTAGTCGACCGACTAAAGCGGATTCACCCCTCCACTTT,CSASRPTKADSPLHF
few,TRBJ2-2,TRBV15,TRBD1,TGTGCCACCAAATTTTCAGGGGGCGCGGACACCGGGGAGCTGTTTTTT,CATKFSGGADTGELFF
many,TRBJ1-6,TRBV5-1,-,TGCGCCAGCAGCTTGGAGAGCTCACCCCTCCACTTT,CASSLESSPLHF
few,TRBJ1-1,TRBV29-1,-,TGCAGCGTTGGGTCCCGGGGAGGGACTGAAGCTTTCTTT,CSVGSRGGTEAFF
few,TRBJ2-1,TRBV7-8,TRBD2,TGTGCCAGCATCAATACCGGGGGGGCCGGGAGGAACAATGAGCAGTTCTTC,CASINTGGAGRNNEQFF
many,TRBJ2-3,TRBV29-1,-,TGCAGCGTTTCGCGGGATCGGGTTGGGGATACGCAGTATTTT,CSVSRDRVGDTQYF
few,TRBJ2-2,TRBV20-1,-,TGCAGTGCTAGTACTACTAGGGGACAAACCGGGGAGCTGTTTTTT,CSASTTRGQTGELFF
-,TRBJ2-4,TRBV7-9,-,TGTGCCAGCAGCGAGGACGTAGCCAAAAACATTCAGTACTTC,CASSEDVAKNIQYF
many,TRBJ2-2,TRBV10-3,-,TGTGCCATCAGTCCGGTCGCAGGGCGGTGGGAGCTGTTTTTT,CAISPVAGRWELFF
many,TRBJ2-1,TRBV7-3,-,TGTGCCAGCAGCTTACGGCGCGGGGACTCCTACAATGAGCAGTTCTTC,CASSLRRGDSYNEQFF
-,TRBJ2-7,TRBV24-1,-,TGTGCCACGTTTAGGGGCTGCGAGCAGTACTTC,CATFRGCEQYF
-,TRBJ2-1,TRBV12-3/TRBV12-4,TRBD2,TGTGCCAGCACCAGCCGCAGCGGGGGGGCAAATGAGCAGTTCTTC,CASTSRSGGANEQFF
many,TRBJ2-2,TRBV12-3/TRBV12-4,TRBD1,TGTGCCAGCAGACAGGGGTTCGTCGGGGAGCTGTTTTTT,CASRQGFVGELFF
few,TRBJ2-3,TRBV20-1,TRBD1,TGCAGTGCTTTCCGGGACAGGGGCACAGATACGCAGTATTTT,CSAFRDRGTDTQYF
many,TRBJ1-2,TRBV20-1,-,TGCAGTGCTAGTGACCCCCCGCAGGGGTGGGCCTATGGCTACACCTTC,CSASDPPQGWAYGYTF
few,TRBJ2-3,TRBV29-1,TRBD2,TGCAGCTCCGCGGGGGGAACCACAGATACGCAGTATTTT,CSSAGGTTDTQYF
few,TRBJ2-1,TRBV12-3/TRBV12-4,-,TGTGCCAGCAGTCCCTCAGGACAAATCCGGGAGCAGTTCTTC,CASSPSGQIREQFF
-,TRBJ2-7,TRBV10-3,-,TGTGCCATCAGCGCTTCCCACCCTTCCTACGAGCAGTACTTC,CAISASHPSYEQYF
few,TRBJ2-2,TRBV12-3/TRBV12-4,-,TGTGCCAGCAGTCTTGAGCTCCCGAACACCGGGGAGCTGTTTTTT,CASSLELPNTGELFF
few,TRBJ2-3,TRBV9,TRBD2,TGTGCCAGCAGCGTAGTTGGACTAGCGGGACCAACAGATACGCAGTATTTT,CASSVVGLAGPTDTQYF
many,TRBJ2-1,TRBV20-1,-,TGCAGTGCTAGAGATCTAGGGGGGCGTTTTTCCTACAATGAGCAGTTCTTC,CSARDLGGRFSYNEQFF
many,TRBJ2-5,TRBV27,-,TGTGCCAGCAGGAAGACTAGGTGGGCAGGGGAGACCCAGTACTTC,CASRKTRWAGETQYF